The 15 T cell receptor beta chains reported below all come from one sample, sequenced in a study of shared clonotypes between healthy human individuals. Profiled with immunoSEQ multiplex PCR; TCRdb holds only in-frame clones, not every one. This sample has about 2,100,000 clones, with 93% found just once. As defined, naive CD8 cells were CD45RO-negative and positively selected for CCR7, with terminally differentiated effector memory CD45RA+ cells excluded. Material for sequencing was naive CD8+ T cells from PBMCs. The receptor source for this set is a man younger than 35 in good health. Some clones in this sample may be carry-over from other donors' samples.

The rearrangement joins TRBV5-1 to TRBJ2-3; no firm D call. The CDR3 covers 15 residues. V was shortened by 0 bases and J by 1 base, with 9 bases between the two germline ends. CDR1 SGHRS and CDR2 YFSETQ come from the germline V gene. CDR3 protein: CASSLADRGTDTQYF. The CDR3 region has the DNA TGCGCCAGCAGCTTGGCCGACCGGGGCACAGATACGCAGTATTTT.

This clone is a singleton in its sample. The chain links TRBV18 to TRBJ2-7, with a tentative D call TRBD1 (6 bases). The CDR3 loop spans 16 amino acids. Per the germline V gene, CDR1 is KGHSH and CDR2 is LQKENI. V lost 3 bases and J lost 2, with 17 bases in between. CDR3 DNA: TGTGCCAGCTCACCTCAGGACAGCGTTTATCCCTACGAGCAGTACTTC. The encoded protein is CASSPQDSVYPYEQYF.

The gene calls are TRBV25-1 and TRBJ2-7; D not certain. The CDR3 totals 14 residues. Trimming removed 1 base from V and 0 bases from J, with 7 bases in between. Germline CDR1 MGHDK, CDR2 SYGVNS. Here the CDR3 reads CASSESARSYEQYF. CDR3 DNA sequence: TGTGCCAGCAGTGAATCAGCCCGCTCCTACGAGCAGTACTTC.

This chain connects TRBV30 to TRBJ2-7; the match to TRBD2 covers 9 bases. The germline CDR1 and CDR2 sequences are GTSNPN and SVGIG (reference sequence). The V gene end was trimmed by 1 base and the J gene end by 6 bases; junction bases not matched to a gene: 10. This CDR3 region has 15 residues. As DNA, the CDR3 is TGTGCCTGGAGTGGCGGGGGACTAGCAGGGAGCGAGCAGTACTTC. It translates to CAWSGGGLAGSEQYF.

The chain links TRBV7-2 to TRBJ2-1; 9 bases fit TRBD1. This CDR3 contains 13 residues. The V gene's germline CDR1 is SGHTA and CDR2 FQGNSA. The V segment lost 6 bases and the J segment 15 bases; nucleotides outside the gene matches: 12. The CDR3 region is CASSSRDREGWFF. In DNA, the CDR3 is TGTGCCAGCAGTTCCCGGGACAGGGAAGGTTGGTTCTTC.

The CDR3 here is CASSLRDRGHDTEAFF. CDR3 coding DNA: TGTGCCAGCAGTTTACGGGACAGGGGGCATGACACTGAAGCTTTCTTT. The chain has TRBV28 and TRBJ1-1; TRBD1 matches at 12 bases. The germline gives CDR1 MDHEN, CDR2 SYDVKM. The CDR3 covers 16 residues. Trimming removed 2 bases from V and 3 bases from J; junction bases left unmatched: 4. The full variable domain, completed using reference TRBV28 and TRBJ1-1, is DVKVTQSSRYLVKRTGEKVFLECVQDMDHENMFWYRQDPGLGLRLIYFSYDVKMKEKGDIPEGYSVSREKKERFSLILESASTNQTSMYLCASSLRDRGHDTEAFFGQGTRLTVV.

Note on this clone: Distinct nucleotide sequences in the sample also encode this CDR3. CDR3 sequence (DNA): TGTGCCAGCAGCTTGACACCTTCCTACGAGCAGTACTTC. It translates to CASSLTPSYEQYF. The rearrangement joins TRBV11-2 to TRBJ2-7, with unresolved D. The germline V gene has CDR1 SGHAT and CDR2 FQNNGV. V lost 3 bases, J lost 1 base, and 7 bases lay in between. This CDR3 has 13 amino acids.

The CDR3 reads CASSLVSWSDEQFF. In DNA form, the CDR3 reads TGTGCCAGCAGCTTAGTCTCATGGAGCGATGAGCAGTTCTTC. The chain couples TRBV7-6 to TRBJ2-1; no definite D call. Germline loops: CDR1 SGHVS, CDR2 FNYEAQ. The CDR3 extends over 14 amino acids. V lost 1 base to trimming and J lost 8 bases, with 12 bases between them.

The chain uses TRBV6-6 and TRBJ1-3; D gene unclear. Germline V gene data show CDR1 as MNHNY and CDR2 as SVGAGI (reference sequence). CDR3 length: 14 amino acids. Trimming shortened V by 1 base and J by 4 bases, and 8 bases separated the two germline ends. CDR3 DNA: TGTGCCAGCAGTTACTTGCGGGAGGGAAACACCATATATTTT. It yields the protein CASSYLREGNTIYF.

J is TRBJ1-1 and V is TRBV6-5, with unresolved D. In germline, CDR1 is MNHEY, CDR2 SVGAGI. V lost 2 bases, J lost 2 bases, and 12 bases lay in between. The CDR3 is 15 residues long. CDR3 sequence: CASSYRPLPNTEAFF. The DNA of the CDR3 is TGTGCCAGCAGTTACCGGCCTCTCCCTAACACTGAAGCTTTCTTT.

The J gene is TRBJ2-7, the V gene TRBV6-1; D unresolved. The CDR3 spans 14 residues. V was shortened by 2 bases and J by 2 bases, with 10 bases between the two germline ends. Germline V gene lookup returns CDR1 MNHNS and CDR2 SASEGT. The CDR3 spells CASSEFPTPYEQYF. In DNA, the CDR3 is TGTGCCAGCAGTGAATTCCCGACTCCCTACGAGCAGTACTTC.

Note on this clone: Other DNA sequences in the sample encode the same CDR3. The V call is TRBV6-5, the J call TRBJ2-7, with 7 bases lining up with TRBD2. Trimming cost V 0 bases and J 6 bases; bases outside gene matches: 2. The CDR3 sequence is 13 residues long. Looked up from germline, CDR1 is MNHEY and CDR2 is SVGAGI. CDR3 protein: CASSYSGGSEQYF. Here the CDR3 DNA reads TGTGCCAGCAGTTACTCCGGGGGGAGCGAGCAGTACTTC.

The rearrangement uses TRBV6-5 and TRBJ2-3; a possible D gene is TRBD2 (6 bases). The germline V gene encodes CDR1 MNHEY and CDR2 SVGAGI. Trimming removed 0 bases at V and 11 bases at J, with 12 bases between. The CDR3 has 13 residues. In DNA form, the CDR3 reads TGTGCCAGCAGTTACTCGGAGGGGAGAGGGCAGTATTTT. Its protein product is CASSYSEGRGQYF.

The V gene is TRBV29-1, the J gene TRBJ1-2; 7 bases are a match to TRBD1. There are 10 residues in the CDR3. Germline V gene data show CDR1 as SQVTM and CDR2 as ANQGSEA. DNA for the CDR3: TGCAGGGCAGGGGGAAGCGGCTACACCTTC. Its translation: CRAGGSGYTF.

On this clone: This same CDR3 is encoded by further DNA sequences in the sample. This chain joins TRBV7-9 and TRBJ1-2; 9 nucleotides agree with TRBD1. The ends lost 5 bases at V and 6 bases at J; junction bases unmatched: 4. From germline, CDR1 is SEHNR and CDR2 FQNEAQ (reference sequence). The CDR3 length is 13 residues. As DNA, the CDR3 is TGTGCCAGCAGCCAGGGACAGGGTAATGGCTACACCTTC. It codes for CASSQGQGNGYTF.